Below are 24 T cell receptor beta chains sequenced from a single sample in a study of cytomegalovirus exposure and HLA in healthy donors. A multiplex PCR was run with 60 Vbeta primers and 13 Jbeta primers. Generated by immunoSEQ multiplex PCR, the TCRdb table keeps only in-frame clones and is missing some. The sample gives 200,000 to 250,000 clones, 60% to 85% of which show up once; 15% is in the top ten. The sample was PBMCs. These receptors all stem from a man between 40 and 49 years old in good health and CMV-seronegative.

V usage is TRBV7-6 and J usage is TRBJ2-7; 12 bases are shared with TRBD2. The CDR3 is 15 residues long. V lost 5 bases to trimming and J lost 5 bases; unmatched junction nucleotides: 7. Looked up from germline, CDR1 is SGHVS and CDR2 is FNYEAQ. Here the CDR3 reads CASSLRTSGIDEQYF. The CDR3 coding sequence is TGTGCCAGCAGCCTCCGGACTAGCGGGATCGACGAGCAGTACTTC.

V gene TRBV27 combines with J gene TRBJ1-1; 7 bases map to TRBD1. J was trimmed by 4 bases and V by 0 bases; bases with no gene match: 5. Germline lookup yields CDR1 MNHEY and CDR2 SMNVEV (reference sequence). There are 15 residues in the CDR3. The CDR3 sequence is CASSLSARQGTEAFF. DNA of the CDR3: TGTGCCAGCAGTTTATCTGCACGACAGGGCACTGAAGCTTTCTTT.

V gene TRBV5-6 combines with J gene TRBJ2-2; 7 nucleotides line up with TRBD1. Germline CDR1 is SGHDT and CDR2 is YYEEEE. The CDR3 length is 15 residues. Trimming took 2 bases from V and 6 from J; bases not matched to a gene: 7. The CDR3 here is CASSLFPDRPGELFF. The CDR3 nucleotides read TGTGCCAGCAGCTTATTCCCGGACAGGCCCGGGGAGCTGTTTTTT.

The chain is built from TRBV7-6 and TRBJ2-7, with 10 bases that match TRBD2. This CDR3 has 15 residues. Germline CDR1 SGHVS, CDR2 FNYEAQ. V lost 3 bases, J lost 2 bases, and 4 bases stayed unmatched. The CDR3, as DNA: TGTGCCAGCAGCTTGGGGACTAGCGATACCTACGAGCAGTACTTC. Its protein is CASSLGTSDTYEQYF. Full variable domain (missing parts from reference TRBV7-6 and TRBJ2-7): GAGVSQSPRYKVTKRGQDVALRCDPISGHVSLYWYRQALGQGPEFLTYFNYEAQQDKSGLPNDRFSAERPEGSISTLTIQRTEQRDSAMYRCASSLGTSDTYEQYFGPGTRLTVT.

The rearrangement uses TRBV11-3 and TRBJ2-3; D is perhaps TRBD2 (6 bases). Trimming took 3 bases from V and 2 from J, leaving 9 bases between them. The CDR3 runs 14 residues. Germline CDR1 SGHNT, CDR2 YENEEA. CDR3 in DNA: TGTGCCAGCAGCTTGGGGGGAACCACAGATACGCAGTATTTT. It yields the protein CASSLGGTTDTQYF.

V and J are TRBV7-8 and TRBJ2-7, with D possibly being TRBD1 (6 bases). This CDR3 region has 15 residues. V shed 10 bases and J shed 4 bases, with 23 bases lying between them. Germline V gene sequence: CDR1 SGHVS, CDR2 FQNEAQ. CDR3 DNA: TGTGCCACCTCCAGGGGACCCCCCCGCTTTTACGAGCAGTACTTC. Translating gives CATSRGPPRFYEQYF.

The chain joins TRBV5-1 to TRBJ1-1; D may be TRBD1 (6 bases). The CDR3 covers 13 residues. Germline CDR1 and CDR2: SGHRS and YFSETQ. The germline V and J ends were trimmed by 4 bases and 1 base, with 8 bases remaining between them. As DNA, the CDR3 is TGCGCCAGCAGCCCACAGGGGAACACTGAAGCTTTCTTT. Translation: CASSPQGNTEAFF.

V usage is TRBV5-4 and J usage is TRBJ2-3; the match to TRBD1 covers 9 bases. V lost 4 bases, J lost 1 base, and 16 bases stayed unmatched. The CDR3 has 19 residues. The V gene's germline CDR1 is SGHNT and CDR2 YYREEE (reference sequence). The CDR3 loop is CASSPHRGRDASGTDTQYF. CDR3 DNA sequence: TGTGCCAGCAGCCCACACAGGGGGCGGGATGCCAGTGGCACAGATACGCAGTATTTT.

The chain is built from TRBV6-6 and TRBJ1-3; D is uncertain. Germline loops: CDR1 MNHNY, CDR2 SVGAGI (reference sequence). CDR3 length: 14 residues. V gave up 5 bases and J gave up 0 bases, with 8 bases separating them. The CDR3 bases are TGTGCCAGCAGTACAGCTCACTCTGGAAACACCATATATTTT. This sequence encodes CASSTAHSGNTIYF.

The chain employs TRBV5-4 and TRBJ2-2; 12 nucleotides line up with TRBD2. Per germline, CDR1 SGHNT and CDR2 YYREEE (reference sequence). This CDR3 contains 15 residues. Losses at the gene ends were 7 bases for V and 5 bases for J; bases not matched to a gene: 6. The CDR3 coding sequence is TGTGCCAGCTCCCCGCTAGCGGGAGGGACCGGGGAGCTGTTTTTT. As protein: CASSPLAGGTGELFF.

The J gene is TRBJ2-1, the V gene TRBV7-2, with TRBD2 matching over 7 bases. V gave up 5 bases and J gave up 6 bases; unmatched junction bases: 10. CDR3 length: 15 residues. Germline CDR1 SGHTA, CDR2 FQGNSA. In nucleotides, the CDR3 is TGTGCCAGCAGCAAGAATCCATCGGGGGGCAATGAGCAGTTCTTC. It specifies CASSKNPSGGNEQFF.

The V gene is TRBV7-7, the J gene TRBJ2-2; 8 bases line up with TRBD2. The CDR3 loop spans 16 amino acids. V lost 5 bases and J lost 7; bases outside the gene matches: 12. Looked up from germline, CDR1 is SSHAT and CDR2 is FNYEAQ (reference sequence). In DNA, the CDR3 is TGTGCCAGCAGCCCCCGGCCCGGGGGGGGAAACGGGGAGCTGTTTTTT. This translates into CASSPRPGGGNGELFF.

The rearrangement links TRBV27 to TRBJ2-7; a possible D gene is TRBD1 (5 bases). Trimming left V 6 bases short and J 5 bases short, with 14 bases between. Germline CDR1 and CDR2: MNHEY and SMNVEV (reference sequence). This CDR3 comprises 13 residues. The CDR3 sequence is CASRPRLGHEQYF. The DNA of the CDR3 is TGTGCCAGCAGACCACGGCTGGGGCACGAGCAGTACTTC.

This CDR3 reads CASSLLGGGRETQYF. CDR3 coding DNA: TGTGCCAGCAGCTTACTTGGCGGGGGGCGTGAGACCCAGTACTTC. V and J are TRBV7-3 and TRBJ2-5; the match to TRBD2 covers 8 bases. Germline CDR1 and CDR2: SGHTA and FQGTGA. The junction had 7 bases not matched to a gene; V was cut back by 2 bases and J by 5 bases. This CDR3 region has 15 residues.

The chain is built from TRBV6-1 and TRBJ1-3, with 7 nucleotides matching TRBD1. Germline CDR1 reads MNHNS; CDR2 reads SASEGT. The CDR3 is 15 amino acids. Germline trimming cut 6 bases from V and 4 bases from J; bases unmatched to any gene: 9. CDR3 in amino acids: CASRPGQAGGNTIYF. CDR3 sequence (DNA): TGTGCCAGCAGACCAGGACAGGCTGGGGGAAACACCATATATTTT.

In this sample, this clone turned up a few times. The chain recombines TRBV15 with TRBJ2-3, with unresolved D. Germline V gene sequence: CDR1 LNHNV, CDR2 YYDKDF (reference sequence). Deletions cut 2 bases from V and 3 bases from J, with 9 bases between. The CDR3 covers 14 residues. The chain's CDR3 is CATSRNSLTDTQYF. The CDR3, as DNA: TGTGCCACCAGCAGAAACTCTCTGACAGATACGCAGTATTTT.

The genes are TRBV28 and TRBJ2-2; D is undetermined. The ends were cut back, 4 bases at V and 5 bases at J, with 8 bases in the middle. The CDR3 runs to 13 residues. Germline-derived CDR1 and CDR2 are MDHEN and SYDVKM. The CDR3 region is CASSWAETGELFF. The CDR3 DNA sequence: TGTGCCAGCAGTTGGGCTGAGACCGGGGAGCTGTTTTTT. Drawing the rest from reference TRBV28 and TRBJ2-2, the complete variable domain is DVKVTQSSRYLVKRTGEKVFLECVQDMDHENMFWYRQDPGLGLRLIYFSYDVKMKEKGDIPEGYSVSREKKERFSLILESASTNQTSMYLCASSWAETGELFFGEGSRLTVL.

This chain connects TRBV4-2 to TRBJ1-1; D gene uncertain. V shed 0 bases and J shed 4 bases, with 15 bases lying between them. This CDR3 has 16 residues. The germline gives CDR1 LGHNA, CDR2 YNFKEQ. CDR3: CASSQDSGIRVTEAFF. Written as DNA, the CDR3 is TGTGCCAGCAGCCAAGATTCGGGAATACGCGTCACTGAAGCTTTCTTT.

This clone was seen once. This chain connects TRBV28 to TRBJ2-5, with TRBD1 matching 7 bases. Trimming removed 6 bases from V and 5 bases from J; junction bases left unmatched: 12. From germline, CDR1 is MDHEN and CDR2 SYDVKM. The CDR3 is 15 amino acids. The CDR3 is CASSPGQAYLETQYF. The DNA of the CDR3 is TGTGCCAGCAGCCCCGGACAGGCTTACCTGGAGACCCAGTACTTC.

The gene calls are TRBV4-2 and TRBJ2-7; the D gene is possibly TRBD2 (5 bases). This CDR3 has 14 residues. In germline, CDR1 is LGHNA, CDR2 YNFKEQ. Trimming shortened V by 0 bases and J by 3 bases, and 9 bases separated the two germline ends. The CDR3 DNA reads as TGTGCCAGCAGCCAAGATCCCCGGGACTACGAGCAGTACTTC. Encoded protein: CASSQDPRDYEQYF.

J is TRBJ1-5 and V is TRBV6-5, with D unresolved. Germline CDR1 and CDR2: MNHEY and SVGAGI. Between the trimmed V and J ends, which lost 6 bases and 6 bases, there was a span of 12 bases. The CDR3 is 13 amino acids. CDR3 in amino acids: CASSSVAGQPQHF. The CDR3, as DNA: TGTGCCAGCAGCTCCGTGGCAGGTCAGCCCCAGCATTTT.

The rearrangement uses TRBV28 and TRBJ2-7, with 12 bases lining up with TRBD1. V was clipped by 7 bases and J by 5 bases; unmatched bases: 12. The CDR3 has 16 residues. CDR1 and CDR2 (germline): MDHEN, SYDVKM. CDR3 protein: CASNKARDRGPNEQYF. The CDR3 bases are TGTGCCAGCAACAAAGCCCGGGACAGGGGGCCCAACGAGCAGTACTTC.

The chain employs TRBV21-1 and TRBJ1-3. TRBV21-1 is a known pseudogene. The CDR3 spans 14 residues. Here the CDR3 DNA reads TGTGCCAGCAGCATCGGGTTGGTTGGAAACACCATATATTTT. Translated: CASSIGLVGNTIYF.

The chain combines TRBV7-9 with TRBJ2-2; 10 bases are shared with TRBD1. Trimming at V came to 4 bases and at J to 2 bases, leaving 13 bases not matched to a gene. This CDR3 is built from 19 residues. Germline V gene lookup returns CDR1 SEHNR and CDR2 FQNEAQ (reference sequence). The CDR3 DNA is TGTGCCAGCAGCTCATCCTCGGGACAGGGGTGGAAAAACACCGGGGAGCTGTTTTTT. Protein sequence: CASSSSSGQGWKNTGELFF. The full variable domain, its missing parts supplied by reference TRBV7-9 and TRBJ2-2, is DTGVSQNPRHKITKRGQNVTFRCDPISEHNRLYWYRQTLGQGPEFLTYFQNEAQLEKSRLLSDRFSAERPKGSFSTLEIQRTEQGDSAMYLCASSSSSGQGWKNTGELFFGEGSRLTVL.